This TCR beta chain appears in the sequencing data of a study of radiotherapy plus CTLA-4 blockade in lung cancer. Study results and caveats: Clones of tumor-derived TCRs expanded in blood after radiotherapy plus ipilimumab.

For this clone: Its antigen is currently unknown.

Sequencing was performed with immunoSEQ multiplex PCR; in TCRdb, only in-frame clones are kept and a portion is missing. This table has about 35,000 clones, about 85% appearing once. The CDR3 spans 17 residues. Trimming removed 2 bases from V and 0 bases from J; junction bases left unmatched: 3. Germline CDR1 is SGDLS and CDR2 is YYNGEE. This clonotype was sampled from a human donor with non-small cell lung cancer who had stable disease on radiotherapy plus ipilimumab. The material sequenced was peripheral blood, taken from a patient treated with radiotherapy plus ipilimumab. The chain is built from TRBV9 and TRBJ2-6, with 9 bases aligning to TRBD1. The CDR3 spells CASSVNRGPSGANVLTF. The CDR3 nucleotides are TGTGCCAGCAGCGTCAACAGGGGGCCCTCTGGGGCCAACGTCCTGACTTTC.